The clone carrying this TCR beta chain was seen more than once but under ten times. Its antigen remains unknown. The germline CDR1 and CDR2 sequences are DFQATT and SNEGSKA (reference sequence). Trimming took 0 bases from V and 0 from J, leaving 23 bases between them. This CDR3 contains 20 residues. The sample belongs to a study of yellow fever vaccine responses in identical twins. TCRdb itself ran the RT-PCR reads through MiXCR, one entry per CDR3 protein. The table lists more than 30,000 distinct CDR3 sequences, 50% to 65% of them singletons. Study-wide points: Reportedly, the response of twins' T cells to the vaccine seemed partly convergent, partly personalized.

The TCR sequence derives from a woman aged 18-30 years who received the yellow fever vaccine. The chain has TRBV20-1 and TRBJ2-2; weak D call: TRBD2 (6 bases). The sample was T cells from blood (PBMCs), unsorted or a sorted subset (not recorded which), taken before or after yellow fever vaccination (not recorded which). CDR3 sequence: CSARDKASARGLANTGELFF. Here the CDR3 DNA reads TGCAGTGCTAGAGATAAGGCTAGCGCTAGGGGTCTCGCGAACACCGGGGAGCTGTTTTTT.